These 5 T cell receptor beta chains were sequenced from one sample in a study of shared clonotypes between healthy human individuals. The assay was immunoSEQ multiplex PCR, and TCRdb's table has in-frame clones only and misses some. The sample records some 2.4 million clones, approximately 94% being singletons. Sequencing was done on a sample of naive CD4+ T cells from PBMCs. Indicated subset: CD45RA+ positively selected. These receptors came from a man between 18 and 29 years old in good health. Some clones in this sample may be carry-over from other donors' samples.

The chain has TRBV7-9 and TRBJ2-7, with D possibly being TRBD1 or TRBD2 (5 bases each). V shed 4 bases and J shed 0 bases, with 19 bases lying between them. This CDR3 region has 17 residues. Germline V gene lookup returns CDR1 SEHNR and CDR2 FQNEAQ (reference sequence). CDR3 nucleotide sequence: TGTGCCAGCAGCTCGCTCCGGGACGGACCTTTCTCCTACGAGCAGTACTTC. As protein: CASSSLRDGPFSYEQYF.

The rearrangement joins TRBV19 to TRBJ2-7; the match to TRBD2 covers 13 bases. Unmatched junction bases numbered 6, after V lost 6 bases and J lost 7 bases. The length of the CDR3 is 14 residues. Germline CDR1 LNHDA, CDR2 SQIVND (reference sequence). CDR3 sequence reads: CASRGLAGVNEQYF. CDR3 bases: TGTGCCAGTAGAGGACTAGCGGGAGTGAATGAGCAGTACTTC.

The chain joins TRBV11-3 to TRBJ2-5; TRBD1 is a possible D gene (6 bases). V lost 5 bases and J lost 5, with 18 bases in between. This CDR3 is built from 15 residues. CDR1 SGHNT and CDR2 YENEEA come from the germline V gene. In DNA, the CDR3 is TGTGCCAGCAGCCATGAACCACCTGGGGGCGAGACCCAGTACTTC. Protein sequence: CASSHEPPGGETQYF.

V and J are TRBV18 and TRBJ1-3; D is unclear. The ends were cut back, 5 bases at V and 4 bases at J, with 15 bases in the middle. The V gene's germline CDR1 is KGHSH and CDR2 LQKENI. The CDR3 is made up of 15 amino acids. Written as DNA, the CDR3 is TGTGCCAGCTCAGCGGCGGCCCCGGGGGGAAACACCATATATTTT. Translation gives CASSAAAPGGNTIYF.

CDR3 bases: TGTGCCAGCTCACCTAGGACTCAGACATTAACGTTCCAAGAGACCCAGTACTTC. This sequence encodes CASSPRTQTLTFQETQYF. The chain employs TRBV18 and TRBJ2-5; TRBD2 is a possible D gene (5 bases). V gave up 3 bases and J gave up 1 base, with 21 bases separating them. CDR1 and CDR2 from the germline V gene are KGHSH and LQKENI. The CDR3 extends over 18 amino acids.